This TCR beta chain was sequenced in a study of blood T cell repertoires in COVID-19. The V and J ends lost 4 bases and 0 bases respectively, with 3 bases between them. The CDR3 is 13 amino acids. CDR1 LGHDT and CDR2 YNNKEL come from the germline V gene (reference sequence). Authors' analysis steps: How many nucleated cells were present was estimated from reference gene primer amplification. The data were produced by immunoSEQ multiplex PCR, yet TCRdb's version contains in-frame clones alone and is incomplete. That table gives V, J and clone size, and the DNA gave D and trimming. The repertoire includes about 220,000 clones, 83% of them detected once, and about 2.3% sits in the top ten.

This sequence joins TRBV3-1 (or the pseudogene TRBV3-2) and TRBJ2-2; D gene unclear. The receptor was isolated from a woman in her thirties or forties with active or convalescent COVID-19. Material for sequencing was peripheral blood. This chain's CDR3 is CASSPTNTGELFF. In DNA form, the CDR3 reads TGTGCCAGCAGCCCTACGAACACCGGGGAGCTGTTTTTT.